These 23 T cell receptor beta chains were all obtained from the same sample, sequenced in a study of control samples from healthy donors and cancer patients. Data came from immunoSEQ multiplex PCR; TCRdb stores just in-frame clones and leaves some out. The sample consists of about 160,000 clones, about 90% of them appearing once. The sample consisted of blood. The source is a man aged 25-45 years in good health.

This chain connects TRBV5-1 to TRBJ1-3; perhaps TRBD1 as D (5 bases). Trimming removed 4 bases from V and 0 bases from J, with 17 bases in between. Germline V gene data show CDR1 as SGHRS and CDR2 as YFSETQ. The CDR3 is 17 amino acids. The DNA of the CDR3 is TGCGCCAGCAGCCTTGTGGGGGTCTTTCTCTCTGGAAACACCATATATTTT. Its protein is CASSLVGVFLSGNTIYF.

The chain joins TRBV6-5 to TRBJ1-1, with D possibly TRBD1 on 5 matching bases. Deletions cut 7 bases from V and 7 bases from J, with 19 bases between. Germline-derived CDR1 and CDR2 are MNHEY and SVGAGI. The CDR3 is 14 amino acids. The chain's CDR3 is CASNPGWGTDEAFF. DNA for the CDR3: TGTGCCAGCAATCCGGGGTGGGGGACGGATGAAGCTTTCTTT.

The V call is TRBV28, the J call TRBJ2-7, with 8 bases fitting TRBD2. The CDR3 extends over 14 amino acids. Losses at the gene ends were 5 bases for V and 2 bases for J; bases not matched to a gene: 5. Germline values: CDR1 MDHEN, CDR2 SYDVKM. The CDR3 DNA sequence: TGTGCCAGCAGTCGGGGGGGAACTACCTACGAGCAGTACTTC. It specifies CASSRGGTTYEQYF.

This chain uses TRBV11-2 with TRBJ1-6; D call uncertain. The V gene lost 1 base and the J gene lost 7 bases, with 8 bases spanning the gap. Germline CDR1 SGHAT, CDR2 FQNNGV. The CDR3 length is 14 residues. For the CDR3, the DNA is TGTGCCAGCAGCTTAGGCGTCAGCAATTCACCCCTCCACTTT. Protein sequence: CASSLGVSNSPLHF.

V is TRBV6-6 and J is TRBJ2-1; 11 bases match TRBD2. V shed 5 bases, J shed 5 bases, and the junction held 5 bases outside the gene matches. Germline values: CDR1 MNHNY, CDR2 SVGAGI (reference sequence). The CDR3 has 15 residues. CDR3 bases: TGTGCCAGCAGTCCCGGGACTAGCGGAAACAATGAGCAGTTCTTC. This codes for CASSPGTSGNNEQFF.

This clone has a single count. The chain is built from TRBV18 and TRBJ1-5, with TRBD1 matching over 7 bases. The CDR3 extends over 17 amino acids. Germline CDR1 reads KGHSH; CDR2 reads LQKENI. V was clipped by 4 bases and J by 1 base; unmatched bases: 10. The CDR3 DNA is TGTGCCAGCTCACTTCAACAGGGGTTCGGGAGCAATCAGCCCCAGCATTTT. Translating gives CASSLQQGFGSNQPQHF.

This clone was observed once. This sequence joins TRBV6-5 and TRBJ1-5; 8 bases fit TRBD1. Trimming at V came to 6 bases and at J to 6 bases, leaving 7 bases not matched to a gene. The CDR3 is 14 amino acids. Germline CDR1 and CDR2: MNHEY and SVGAGI. CDR3 in DNA: TGTGCCAGCAGGTACAGGGGGGAAGGTCAGCCCCAGCATTTT. It translates to CASRYRGEGQPQHF.

As concerns this clone: Other DNA sequences of this sample code for an identical CDR3. The genes are TRBV3-1 (or the pseudogene TRBV3-2) and TRBJ1-2; 7 bases match TRBD1. V shed 6 bases, J shed 5 bases, and the junction held 6 bases outside the gene matches. The CDR3 loop spans 13 amino acids. Germline-derived CDR1 and CDR2 are LGHDT and YNNKEL (reference sequence). The CDR3 DNA is TGTGCCAGCAGTCTCGGGACAGCTTATGGCTACACCTTC. Its translation is CASSLGTAYGYTF.

This chain links TRBV7-2 with TRBJ2-1, with D uncertain. Germline values: CDR1 SGHTA, CDR2 FQGNSA. The CDR3 totals 15 residues. The V end lost 1 base, the J end lost 0 bases, and 7 bases lay between the germline ends. The CDR3 DNA reads as TGTGCCAGCAGCTTAGTCCCTAGCTCCTACAATGAGCAGTTCTTC. This encodes CASSLVPSSYNEQFF.

This rearrangement joins TRBV9 to TRBJ1-4; D is possibly TRBD1 (5 bases). The germline V gene has CDR1 SGDLS and CDR2 YYNGEE. Trimming shortened V by 2 bases and J by 0 bases, and 14 bases separated the two germline ends. The CDR3 loop spans 17 amino acids. The CDR3 DNA reads as TGTGCCAGCAGCGTTGGCCCGGGACGGTCAACTAATGAAAAACTGTTTTTT. Amino acid sequence: CASSVGPGRSTNEKLFF.

The V and J genes are TRBV10-3 and TRBJ1-3; maybe TRBD1 (5 bases). Germline-derived CDR1 and CDR2 are ENHRY and SYGVKD. CDR3 length: 14 amino acids. V was clipped by 7 bases and J by 1 base, with 11 bases between them. CDR3 DNA: TGTGCCATCACGAGGGGATCGTCTGGAAACACCATATATTTT. Protein product: CAITRGSSGNTIYF.

V usage is TRBV12-5 and J usage is TRBJ2-1; TRBD1 agrees at 8 bases. J was trimmed by 6 bases and V by 5 bases; bases with no gene match: 12. The length of the CDR3 is 16 residues. Germline CDR1 and CDR2: LGHNT and FRNRAP. CDR3 coding DNA: TGTGCTAGTGGTCCCCCCGGGACAGGCAGTTTCAATGAGCAGTTCTTC. Translating it yields CASGPPGTGSFNEQFF.

The chain carries TRBV28 and TRBJ2-3; D is unresolved. Germline-derived CDR1 and CDR2 are MDHEN and SYDVKM. The CDR3 contains 12 residues. Trimming stripped 8 bases from V and 0 bases from J, with 6 bases between. DNA for the CDR3: TGTGCCAGCGGATCGAGCACAGATACGCAGTATTTT. It translates to CASGSSTDTQYF.

The count of this clone is one. CDR3 nucleotides: TGTGCCAGCTCACCATCGTACACCGGGGAGCTGTTTTTT. Its protein product is CASSPSYTGELFF. This chain links TRBV18 with TRBJ2-2; no reliable D call. Germline assignment: CDR1 KGHSH and CDR2 LQKENI. V lost 2 bases and J lost 3, with 4 bases in between. This CDR3 is 13 amino acids long.

The chain couples TRBV28 to TRBJ1-1; perhaps TRBD1 as D (6 bases). Germline V gene sequence: CDR1 MDHEN, CDR2 SYDVKM. The CDR3 covers 12 residues. V was pared by 6 bases and J by 7 bases, with 12 bases between. The CDR3 region is CASSLRQVEAFF. For the CDR3, the DNA is TGTGCCAGCAGCCTAAGACAGGTTGAAGCTTTCTTT.

The chain links TRBV19 to TRBJ1-2, with D possibly TRBD1 on 6 matching bases. V shed 5 bases and J shed 8 bases, with 18 bases lying between them. The CDR3 covers 14 residues. Germline assignment: CDR1 LNHDA and CDR2 SQIVND (reference sequence). The DNA of the CDR3 is TGTGCCAGTAGTGACATCCGGGGGGCTGAGGGCTACACCTTC. Its translation is CASSDIRGAEGYTF.

The chain combines TRBV7-4 with TRBJ1-2, with D unresolved. Deletions cut 5 bases from V and 4 bases from J, with 23 bases between. Per germline, CDR1 SGHVT and CDR2 SQSDAQ. This CDR3 is 17 amino acids long. Written as DNA, the CDR3 is TGTGCCAGCAGCAACCCTTCCGGCGGCCAGACTACCTATGGCTACACCTTC. Encoded protein: CASSNPSGGQTTYGYTF.

Remarks on this clone: Compared with germline, one end of the junction differs, possibly owing to a read error. The chain carries TRBV5-1 and TRBJ2-5, with 10 positions matching TRBD1. CDR1 is SGHRS, CDR2 YFSETQ, per germline. This CDR3 region has 14 residues. CDR3 protein: CASSLGTGEETQYF. CDR3 DNA sequence: TGCGCCAGTAGCTTGGGGACAGGGGAAGAGACCCAGTACTTC. Complete variable domain (other parts from reference TRBV5-1 and TRBJ2-5): KAGVTQTPRYLIKTRGQQVTLSCSPISGHRSVSWYQQTPGQGLQFLFEYFSETQRNKGNFPGRFSGRQFSNSRSEMNVSTLELGDSALYLCASSLGTGEETQYFGPGTRLLVL.

The chain combines TRBV7-3 with TRBJ1-2; D not resolved. V dropped 2 bases and J dropped 3 bases, with 7 bases sitting between them. CDR1 and CDR2 (germline): SGHTA, FQGTGA. The CDR3 spans 13 residues. The CDR3 nucleotides read TGTGCCAGCAGCTTAGGCAGCTACTATGGCTACACCTTC. Translating gives CASSLGSYYGYTF.

The chain has TRBV2 and TRBJ2-4; D might be TRBD1 (5 bases). Trimming pared 2 bases from V and 0 bases from J, leaving 14 bases between. Germline loops: CDR1 SNHLY, CDR2 FYNNEI. This CDR3 comprises 17 residues. CDR3 residues: CASSELGDSLAKNIQYF. The DNA of the CDR3 is TGTGCCAGCAGTGAATTAGGGGATTCCCTAGCCAAAAACATTCAGTACTTC.

V usage is TRBV4-1 and J usage is TRBJ1-1; 7 bases align to TRBD1. The V gene end was trimmed by 3 bases and the J gene end by 3 bases; junction bases not matched to a gene: 10. The CDR3 runs 16 residues. CDR1 MGHRA and CDR2 YSYEKL come from the germline V gene. CDR3 in DNA: TGCGCCAGCAGCCAGGGGAGGGGGCCCGGTGACACTGAAGCTTTCTTT. Protein sequence: CASSQGRGPGDTEAFF.

The CDR3 DNA is TGTGCCAGCACCCCGTTAGAAGAGGACTATGGCTACACCTTC. Amino acids: CASTPLEEDYGYTF. The chain carries TRBV9 and TRBJ1-2; D is unresolved. The CDR3 length is 14 residues. Between the trimmed V and J ends, which lost 6 bases and 3 bases, there was a span of 15 bases. Per germline, CDR1 SGDLS and CDR2 YYNGEE.

This chain links TRBV5-6 with TRBJ2-3; D is unclear. This CDR3 is built from 15 residues. CDR1 and CDR2 from the germline V gene are SGHDT and YYEEEE. V gave up 1 base and J gave up 5 bases, with 14 bases separating them. The CDR3 loop reads CASSLLPQLGDTQYF. CDR3 sequence (DNA): TGTGCCAGCAGCTTGTTACCCCAGCTCGGAGATACGCAGTATTTT.